These 8 T cell receptor beta chains share one sample of origin, sequenced in a study of OX40 agonist ivuxolimab in advanced cancers. Here immunoSEQ multiplex PCR was the method, and the copy in TCRdb shows in-frame clones only, minus some. The table lists some 17,000 clones, more than 85% of them singletons. The material sequenced was CD4+ or CD8+ T cells sorted from blood, taken in a trial of the OX40 agonist ivuxolimab. The receptors were gathered from an adult with an advanced solid tumor such as melanoma, head and neck, liver or kidney cancer.

This clone was seen only once. The chain joins TRBV6-6 to TRBJ2-7, with D hard to call. There are 12 residues in the CDR3. Germline V gene lookup returns CDR1 MNHNY and CDR2 SVGAGI (reference sequence). V lost 5 bases and J lost 3, with 8 bases in between. The CDR3 coding sequence is TGTGCCAGCAGTCCCGATCTCTACGAGCAGTACTTC. This sequence encodes CASSPDLYEQYF.

The chain is built from TRBV7-9 and TRBJ1-2, with D possibly being TRBD1 (6 bases). The V end was cut by 5 bases, the J end by 7 bases, with 14 bases between. The CDR3 consists of 13 residues. Germline CDR1 and CDR2: SEHNR and FQNEAQ (reference sequence). CDR3 sequence: CASSPTGLGGYTF. CDR3 DNA: TGTGCCAGCAGCCCTACAGGGTTGGGTGGCTACACCTTC.

This clone was found once. V and J are TRBV11-2 and TRBJ2-1; D not certain. The CDR3 runs to 11 residues. Germline V gene sequence: CDR1 SGHAT, CDR2 FQNNGV. The ends were cut back, 1 base at V and 9 bases at J, with 4 bases in the middle. CDR3 DNA sequence: TGTGCCAGCAGCTTAGGTGGTGAGCAGTTCTTC. It translates to CASSLGGEQFF.

The rearrangement joins TRBV4-1 to TRBJ2-7; TRBD1 matches at 11 bases. V gave up 3 bases and J gave up 2 bases; unmatched junction bases: 12. The CDR3 has 18 residues. Germline CDR1 is MGHRA and CDR2 is YSYEKL. Here the CDR3 DNA reads TGCGCCAGCAGCCATCAACCCTCCGGGACAGGGGGAACCTACGAGCAGTACTTC. It is translated as CASSHQPSGTGGTYEQYF.

The chain joins TRBV4-1 to TRBJ2-7, with D perhaps TRBD1 (5 bases). The germline V and J ends were trimmed by 1 base and 2 bases, with 6 bases remaining between them. This CDR3 is 13 amino acids long. Germline V gene data show CDR1 as MGHRA and CDR2 as YSYEKL. As DNA, the CDR3 is TGCGCCAGCAGCCAAGCAGGGCCCTACGAGCAGTACTTC. Translated, it gives CASSQAGPYEQYF.

The gene calls are TRBV27 and TRBJ1-5, with TRBD1 matching over 8 bases. V lost 3 bases to trimming and J lost 7 bases; unmatched junction nucleotides: 2. The CDR3 is 13 residues long. CDR1 and CDR2 (germline): MNHEY, SMNVEV (reference sequence). The CDR3: CASSFRGRQPQHF. Here the CDR3 DNA reads TGTGCCAGCAGTTTCAGGGGGCGACAGCCCCAGCATTTT.

V usage is TRBV10-3 and J usage is TRBJ2-2; 12 nucleotides agree with TRBD2. The CDR3 is 17 amino acids. Trimming removed 2 bases from V and 3 bases from J; junction bases left unmatched: 4. From germline, CDR1 is ENHRY and CDR2 SYGVKD. CDR3 nucleotides: TGTGCCATCAGTGAGCCAGGACTAGCGGGGTACACCGGGGAGCTGTTTTTT. Amino acids: CAISEPGLAGYTGELFF.

The V gene is TRBV21-1, the J gene TRBJ1-5. TRBV21-1 is a documented pseudogene. This CDR3 has 16 amino acids. The CDR3 loop reads CASSKGAEYSNQPQHF. The CDR3, as DNA: TGTGCCAGCAGCAAAGGGGCGGAGTATAGCAATCAGCCCCAGCATTTT.